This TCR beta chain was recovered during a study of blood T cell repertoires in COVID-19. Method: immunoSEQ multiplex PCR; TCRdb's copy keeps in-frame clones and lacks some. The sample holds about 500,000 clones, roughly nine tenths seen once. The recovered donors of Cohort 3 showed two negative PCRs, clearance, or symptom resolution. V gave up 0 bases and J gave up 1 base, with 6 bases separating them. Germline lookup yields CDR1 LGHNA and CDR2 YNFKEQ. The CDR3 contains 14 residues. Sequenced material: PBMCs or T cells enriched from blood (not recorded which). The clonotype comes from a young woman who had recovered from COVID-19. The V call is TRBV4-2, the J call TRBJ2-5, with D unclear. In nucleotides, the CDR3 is TGTGCCAGCAGCCAAGAAAGCATCCAAGAGACCCAGTACTTC. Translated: CASSQESIQETQYF.